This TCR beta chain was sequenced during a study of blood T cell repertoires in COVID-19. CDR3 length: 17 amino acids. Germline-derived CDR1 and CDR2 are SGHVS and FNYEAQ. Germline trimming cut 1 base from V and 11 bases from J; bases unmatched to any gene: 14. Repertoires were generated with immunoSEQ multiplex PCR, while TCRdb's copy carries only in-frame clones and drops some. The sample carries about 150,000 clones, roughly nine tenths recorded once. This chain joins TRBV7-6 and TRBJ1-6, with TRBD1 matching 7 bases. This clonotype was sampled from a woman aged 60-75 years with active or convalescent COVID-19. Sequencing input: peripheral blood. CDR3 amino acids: CASSLGQRQGSLTPLHF. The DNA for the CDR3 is TGTGCCAGCAGCTTAGGACAAAGACAGGGTAGTTTGACACCCCTCCACTTT.